One T cell receptor beta chain is described in this entry. These data belong to a study of radiation and T cells in renal cell carcinoma. Indicated time point: blood 4 weeks post-SBRT, at nephrectomy. Treatment denoted: 15 Gy SBRT to primary tumor, nephrectomy 4 weeks later. TCRdb keeps only in-frame clones here, not all; method: immunoSEQ multiplex PCR. The sample holds around 77,000 clones, around four fifths seen once. V trimming: 5 bases; J trimming: 10 bases; junction bases outside the gene matches: 8. CDR1 is SGHDN, CDR2 FVKESK, per germline. This CDR3 region has 13 residues. The chain links TRBV14 to TRBJ2-1, with 7 bases matching TRBD2. The sequences come from blood, collected from a patient whose treatment included radiotherapy and nephrectomy. This TCR derives from a woman aged 55-69 years with renal cell carcinoma. The CDR3 DNA sequence: TGTGCCAGCAGCACCACAACCGGGGGGGAGCAGTTCTTC. Amino acids: CASSTTTGGEQFF.